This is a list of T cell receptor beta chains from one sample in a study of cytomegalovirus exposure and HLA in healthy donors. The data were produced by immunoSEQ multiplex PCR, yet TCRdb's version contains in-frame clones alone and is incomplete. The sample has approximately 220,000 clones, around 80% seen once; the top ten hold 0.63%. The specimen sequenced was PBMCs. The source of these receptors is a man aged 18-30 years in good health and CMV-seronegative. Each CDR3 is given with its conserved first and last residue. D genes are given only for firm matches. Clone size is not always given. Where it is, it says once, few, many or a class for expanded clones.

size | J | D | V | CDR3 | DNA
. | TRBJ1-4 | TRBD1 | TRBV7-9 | CASSSPGQGKSEKLFF | TGTGCCAGCAGCTCACCGGGACAGGGAAAAAGTGAAAAACTGTTTTTT
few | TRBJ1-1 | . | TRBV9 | CASSVAAKGGTEAFF | TGTGCCAGCAGCGTAGCCGCGAAAGGGGGCACTGAAGCTTTCTTT
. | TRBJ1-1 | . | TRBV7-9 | CASSSGSTEAFF | TGTGCCAGCAGCTCCGGTAGCACTGAAGCTTTCTTT
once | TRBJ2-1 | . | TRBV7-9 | CASSLKANEQFF | TGTGCCAGCAGCTTAAAAGCGAATGAGCAGTTCTTC
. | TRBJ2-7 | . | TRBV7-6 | CASSWGQGFDEQYF | TGTGCCAGCAGCTGGGGGCAGGGGTTCGACGAGCAGTACTTC
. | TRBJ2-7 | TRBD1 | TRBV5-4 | CASSSDRDSYEQYF | TGTGCCAGCAGCTCAGACAGGGACTCCTACGAGCAGTACTTC
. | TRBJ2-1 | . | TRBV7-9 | CASDLADFNNEQFF | TGTGCCAGCGACCTGGCGGATTTCAACAATGAGCAGTTCTTC
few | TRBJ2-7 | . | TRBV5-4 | CASRRGATYEQYF | TGTGCCAGCCGACGGGGGGCCACCTACGAGCAGTACTTC
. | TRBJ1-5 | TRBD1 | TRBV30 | CAWTMTGTYQPQHF | TGTGCCTGGACCATGACAGGGACCTATCAGCCCCAGCATTTT
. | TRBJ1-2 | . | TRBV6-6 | CASSDPVGGNYGYTF | TGTGCCAGCAGTGATCCCGTGGGGGGTAACTATGGCTACACCTTC
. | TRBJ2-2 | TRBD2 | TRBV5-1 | CASSRLAGEYNTGELFF | TGCGCCAGCAGCCGACTAGCGGGAGAATATAACACCGGGGAGCTGTTTTTT
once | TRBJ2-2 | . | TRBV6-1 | CASSTGTGELFF | TGTGCCAGCAGTACCGGGACCGGGGAGCTGTTTTTT